These T cell receptor beta chains were read from a single sample in a study of blood T cell repertoires in COVID-19. Data came from immunoSEQ multiplex PCR; TCRdb stores just in-frame clones and leaves some out. The sample carries about 68,000 clones, roughly 87% recorded once. Source material: peripheral blood. These receptors all come from a man aged 45-60 years with active COVID-19. Each CDR3 is given with its conserved first and last residue. A D gene is named only where the DNA matches it firmly. Clone size is given for some rows only: seen once, a few or many times, or a class if the clone is expanded.

size: -
J: TRBJ2-3
length: 15
D: TRBD1
V: TRBV3-1/TRBV3-2
DNA: TGTGCCAGCAGCCGACCAGGGGGAGTTGCAGATACGCAGTATTTT
CDR3: CASSRPGGVADTQYF

size: -
J: TRBJ2-2
length: 15
D: -
V: TRBV3-1/TRBV3-2
DNA: TGTGCCAGCAGCCAAGTCTCAGGGCGGTCCGGGGAGCTGTTTTTT
CDR3: CASSQVSGRSGELFF

size: -
J: TRBJ2-5
length: 16
D: TRBD1
V: TRBV5-4
DNA: TGTGCCAGCAGCTTTCCGGGACAGGGGTCCCAGGAGACCCAGTACTTC
CDR3: CASSFPGQGSQETQYF

size: -
J: TRBJ2-5
length: 16
D: TRBD2
V: TRBV5-1
DNA: TGCGCCAGCAGCTACACCCCCACTAGCGGCGGAGAGACCCAGTACTTC
CDR3: CASSYTPTSGGETQYF

size: -
J: TRBJ2-1
length: 17
D: TRBD2
V: TRBV13
DNA: TGTGCCAGCAGCCCTCTTACGGGGGGGGCTGGCTACAATGAGCAGTTCTTC
CDR3: CASSPLTGGAGYNEQFF

size: once
J: TRBJ2-3
length: 17
D: -
V: TRBV7-2
DNA: TGTGCCAGCAGCTTAGAGGTGGGGGGGCGAACCACAGATACGCAGTATTTT
CDR3: CASSLEVGGRTTDTQYF

size: -
J: TRBJ2-7
length: 14
D: -
V: TRBV5-5
DNA: TGTGCCAGCAGCTTGTTCCAGGGAATGCACGAGCAGTACTTC
CDR3: CASSLFQGMHEQYF

size: -
J: TRBJ1-6
length: 13
D: -
V: TRBV27
DNA: TGTGCCAGCAGTTGGGAGGATAATTCACCCCTCCACTTT
CDR3: CASSWEDNSPLHF

size: -
J: TRBJ2-1
length: 15
D: TRBD2
V: TRBV27
DNA: TGTGCCAGCAGTAACCTAGCGGAGCCGGGCAATGAGCAGTTCTTC
CDR3: CASSNLAEPGNEQFF

size: -
J: TRBJ2-7
length: 13
D: -
V: TRBV5-1
DNA: TGCGCCAGCAGCGATACGGGTAGCTACGAGCAGTACTTC
CDR3: CASSDTGSYEQYF

size: -
J: TRBJ2-2
length: 13
D: TRBD1
V: TRBV2
DNA: TGTGCCAGCAGTTACGAGGGGGCAGGGGAGCTGTTTTTT
CDR3: CASSYEGAGELFF

size: -
J: TRBJ2-3
length: 14
D: TRBD1
V: TRBV6-2/TRBV6-3
DNA: TGTGCCAGCAGTCGGACAGGGTACACAGATACGCAGTATTTT
CDR3: CASSRTGYTDTQYF

size: -
J: TRBJ2-7
length: 13
D: -
V: TRBV5-6
DNA: TGTGCCAGCAGCCGACTGGACTCCTACGAGCAGTACTTC
CDR3: CASSRLDSYEQYF

size: -
J: TRBJ1-1
length: 15
D: -
V: TRBV24-1
DNA: TGTGCCACCAGCCCCTGGGTGCGGGGGCCCACTGAAGCTTTCTTT
CDR3: CATSPWVRGPTEAFF

size: -
J: TRBJ2-5
length: 18
D: TRBD2
V: TRBV7-2
DNA: TGTGCCAGCAGCTCACCCGTTCTGACTAGCGGGGGGGGAGAGACCCAGTACTTC
CDR3: CASSSPVLTSGGGETQYF

size: -
J: TRBJ1-3
length: 15
D: -
V: TRBV2
DNA: TGTGCCAGCAAAGGGGTATCCCGCTCTGGAAACACCATATATTTT
CDR3: CASKGVSRSGNTIYF

size: -
J: TRBJ1-1
length: 18
D: TRBD1
V: TRBV19
DNA: TGTGCCAGTAGTATTAGGGGGACAGGGGGTACATGGAACACTGAAGCTTTCTTT
CDR3: CASSIRGTGGTWNTEAFF

size: -
J: TRBJ1-6
length: 15
D: TRBD1
V: TRBV7-9
DNA: TGTGCCAGCAGCCCCTATGACAGGGCTTCTTCACCCCTCCACTTT
CDR3: CASSPYDRASSPLHF

size: -
J: TRBJ2-1
length: 18
D: TRBD2
V: TRBV6-4
DNA: TGTGCCAGCATCCCTGGGACCGGGACTAGCGGGGGATACAATGAGCAGTTCTTC
CDR3: CASIPGTGTSGGYNEQFF

size: few
J: TRBJ2-6
length: 15
D: -
V: TRBV6-2/TRBV6-3
DNA: TGTGCCAGCAGTGCGCAGGGTTCTGGGGCCAACGTCCTGACTTTC
CDR3: CASSAQGSGANVLTF

size: -
J: TRBJ1-1
length: 15
D: -
V: TRBV5-1
DNA: TGCGCCAGCAGCCCAAATTTACAGGCGAACACTGAAGCTTTCTTT
CDR3: CASSPNLQANTEAFF

size: -
J: TRBJ2-3
length: 16
D: TRBD2
V: TRBV10-3
DNA: TGTGCCATCAGTGAGTCCCGGGAGGGGCCCACAGATACGCAGTATTTT
CDR3: CAISESREGPTDTQYF

size: -
J: TRBJ2-3
length: 17
D: TRBD2
V: TRBV7-9
DNA: TGTGCCAGCAGCGCGGGGACTAGCGGGGGGAGCACAGATACGCAGTATTTT
CDR3: CASSAGTSGGSTDTQYF

size: -
J: TRBJ2-2
length: 18
D: TRBD2
V: TRBV5-1
DNA: TGCGCCAGCAGGCCCGGGACTAGCGGGGGGCGGACCACCGGGGAGCTGTTTTTT
CDR3: CASRPGTSGGRTTGELFF

size: -
J: TRBJ2-5
length: 16
D: -
V: TRBV7-8
DNA: TGTGCCAGCAGCTTAAATAACGGGGATTCATGGGAGACCCAGTACTTC
CDR3: CASSLNNGDSWETQYF

size: -
J: TRBJ2-5
length: 11
D: -
V: TRBV20-1
DNA: TGCAGTGCTCGGATCGGGGAGACCCAGTACTTC
CDR3: CSARIGETQYF

size: -
J: TRBJ2-2
length: 11
D: -
V: TRBV18
DNA: TGTGCCAGCTCCTTCCCCGGGGAGCTGTTTTTT
CDR3: CASSFPGELFF

size: -
J: TRBJ1-6
length: 13
D: -
V: TRBV14
DNA: TGTGCCAGCAGCCGTATAGCCAATTCACCCCTCCACTTT
CDR3: CASSRIANSPLHF

size: few
J: TRBJ2-7
length: 14
D: TRBD1
V: TRBV7-2
DNA: TGTGCCAGCAGCTTTCCGGGACAGACCTACGAGCAGTACTTC
CDR3: CASSFPGQTYEQYF

size: -
J: TRBJ1-1
length: 15
D: -
V: TRBV5-1
DNA: TGCGCCAGCAGCTTTAGGACTAGCGGGGGGGCCAGATCTTTCTTT
CDR3: CASSFRTSGGARSFF

size: -
J: TRBJ1-5
length: 19
D: TRBD1
V: TRBV6-2/TRBV6-3
DNA: TGTGCCAGCAGTTACGTCGGGACAGGGAACCGCAGGAGCAATCAGCCCCAGCATTTT
CDR3: CASSYVGTGNRRSNQPQHF

size: -
J: TRBJ1-2
length: 14
D: -
V: TRBV6-5
DNA: TGTGCCAGCAGTTACTCGATCGGCGGGAATGGCTACACCTTC
CDR3: CASSYSIGGNGYTF

size: -
J: TRBJ2-5
length: 13
D: TRBD1
V: TRBV6-6
DNA: TGTGCCACCAGACAGGGGGCCGGGGAGACCCAGTACTTC
CDR3: CATRQGAGETQYF

size: -
J: TRBJ2-3
length: 11
D: TRBD2
V: TRBV20-1
DNA: TGCAGTGCTTGGGGGGGAGCTACGCAGTATTTT
CDR3: CSAWGGATQYF

size: -
J: TRBJ1-2
length: 13
D: -
V: TRBV6-5
DNA: TGTGCCAGCACCCCCGGGACTCGGGACGGCTACACCTTC
CDR3: CASTPGTRDGYTF